These 30 T cell receptor beta chains came from one sample sequenced in a study of regulatory T cells in long-lasting Graves disease. The time point denotes: newly diagnosed GD, antithyroid drugs for less than 3 months. Generation of the TCR library employed RNA extracted from PBMCs. HTBI primers from iRepertoire and Arm-PCR of CDR3 regions yielded the TCR beta libraries. TCRdb used MiXCR to reprocess the multiplex PCR reads, holding one entry per CDR3 protein. The sample yields 450,000 to 600,000 distinct CDR3 sequences, roughly 14% seen once. The data were also submitted as part of a second study, on T cells in Graves' hyperthyroidism and ophthalmopathy.

Specimen: peripheral blood mononuclear cells (PBMCs), collected at new diagnosis, from a patient treated with antithyroid drugs. The receptors were sampled from a man younger than 40 with Graves disease.

V and J are TRBV20-1 and TRBJ2-4; weak D call: TRBD1 (7 bases). CDR1 and CDR2 (germline): DFQATT, SNEGSKA (reference sequence). This CDR3 has 14 residues. V lost 6 bases and J lost 1, with 13 bases in between. The DNA for the CDR3 is TGCAGTGCGCCGACAGGGAGGGCCAAAAACATTCAGTACTTC. Translating gives CSAPTGRAKNIQYF.

At least ten counts were recorded for this clonotype. The chain combines TRBV7-8 with TRBJ2-6; 10 nucleotides agree with TRBD1. The CDR3 totals 19 residues. Germline V CDR1 and CDR2: SGHVS, FQNEAQ. Trimming took 5 bases from V and 1 from J; bases not matched to a gene: 11. The CDR3 is CASSLPGTGEPSGANVLTF. As DNA, the CDR3 is TGTGCCAGCAGCCTTCCCGGGACAGGGGAACCTTCTGGGGCCAACGTCCTGACTTTC.

The chain carries TRBV6-9 and TRBJ1-4; no clear D gene. CDR3 length: 14 residues. Deletions cut 3 bases from V and 8 bases from J, with 13 bases between. Germline V lookup: CDR1 MNHGY, CDR2 SVAAGI. The CDR3 bases are TGTGCCAGCAGTTACTCTGGGCCCGGAGAAAAACTGTTTTTT. It yields the protein CASSYSGPGEKLFF.

The chain has TRBV19 and TRBJ1-2; no reliable D call. The ends were cut back, 7 bases at V and 0 bases at J, with 6 bases in the middle. The CDR3 loop spans 12 amino acids. Germline-derived CDR1 and CDR2 are LNHDA and SQIVND (reference sequence). Here the CDR3 DNA reads TGTGCCAGTACGGGAACTAACTATGGCTACACCTTC. This translates into CASTGTNYGYTF.

This clonotype was counted ten times or more. The chain joins TRBV7-2 to TRBJ2-5, with 7 bases fitting TRBD2. This CDR3 contains 16 residues. The trim removed 5 bases at V and 4 bases at J, leaving 13 bases unmatched. Germline V gene lookup returns CDR1 SGHTA and CDR2 FQGNSA. The CDR3 DNA sequence: TGTGCCAGCAGCCCGGGGACTATTATCAATCGAGAGACCCAGTACTTC. This codes for CASSPGTIINRETQYF.

This clonotype was recorded a few times. The chain uses TRBV6-1 and TRBJ1-2; 8 positions agree with TRBD1. The CDR3 is made up of 17 amino acids. V trimming: 5 bases; J trimming: 8 bases; junction bases outside the gene matches: 19. Germline V gives CDR1 MNHNS, CDR2 SASEGT. The CDR3 here is CASSPKGTGAAVRGYTF. DNA of the CDR3: TGTGCCAGCAGTCCTAAGGGGACAGGTGCCGCCGTAAGGGGCTACACCTTC.

This clonotype was seen many times. The chain couples TRBV7-9 to TRBJ2-1, with 8 bases matching TRBD2. Germline CDR1 reads SEHNR; CDR2 reads FQNEAQ (reference sequence). The V and J ends lost 4 bases and 9 bases, in that order; junction bases with no gene match: 11. The CDR3 loop spans 15 amino acids. This chain's CDR3 is CASSWAGGRQAEQFF. As DNA, the CDR3 is TGTGCCAGCAGCTGGGCGGGCGGGAGGCAGGCTGAGCAGTTCTTC.

Remarks on this clonotype: A much larger clone lies a single base off, so this may be a read error. The chain couples TRBV5-1 to TRBJ2-2; D is uncertain. V was shortened by 4 bases and J by 4 bases, with 14 bases between the two germline ends. The germline CDR1 and CDR2 sequences are SGHRS and YFSETQ. This CDR3 spans 15 amino acids. As DNA, the CDR3 is TGCGCCAGCAGCGCCCGTCCCGTTAGCACCGGGGAGCTGTTTTTT. Amino acids: CASSARPVSTGELFF.

This clonotype was found a few times. The genes are TRBV3-1 and TRBJ2-4; D gene unclear. Germline values: CDR1 LGHDT, CDR2 YNNKEL (reference sequence). CDR3 length: 13 amino acids. Trimming stripped 4 bases from V and 9 bases from J, with 13 bases between. The CDR3 DNA sequence: TGTGCCAGCAGCCTCGAGACCTACGCCATTCAGTACTTC. It is translated as CASSLETYAIQYF.

The sample holds a few counts of this clonotype. The CDR3 nucleotides read TGTGCCAGCAGCTGGGGGAGGGAGCAGTACTTC. Its translation is CASSWGREQYF. The chain links TRBV5-4 to TRBJ2-7; D is possibly TRBD2 (6 bases). The CDR3 extends over 11 amino acids. Trimming took off 3 bases at V and 7 bases at J, with 8 bases between the two ends. Per the germline V gene, CDR1 is SGHNT and CDR2 is YYREEE (reference sequence).

There are many counts of this clonotype. The CDR3 DNA follows: TGTGCCTGGTACCGGGACAGGGCTCGGAAGGGGGCCAACGTCCTGACTTTC. Residues: CAWYRDRARKGANVLTF. This chain connects TRBV30 to TRBJ2-6; 9 bases align to TRBD1. The germline CDR1 and CDR2 sequences are GTSNPN and SVGIG (reference sequence). The CDR3 runs 17 residues. V lost 5 bases and J lost 4; bases outside the gene matches: 12.

This clonotype occurred many times. The rearrangement uses TRBV12-3 or TRBV12-4 and TRBJ2-7; 11 nucleotides line up with TRBD2. The CDR3 is made up of 14 amino acids. The J segment lost 5 bases and the V segment lost 2 bases, leaving 2 bases of the junction unmatched. CDR3: CASSLKLAGDEQYF. The CDR3 DNA reads as TGTGCCAGCAGTTTAAAACTAGCGGGAGACGAGCAGTACTTC.

Notes on this clonotype: A much more abundant neighbour one base away suggests this may be a read error. The V call is TRBV5-1, the J call TRBJ2-1; 10 nucleotides line up with TRBD2. Germline trimming cut 4 bases from V and 9 bases from J; bases unmatched to any gene: 7. CDR1 is SGHRS, CDR2 YFSETQ, per germline. The CDR3 consists of 14 residues. CDR3 protein: CASSSSGGSFEQFF. As DNA, the CDR3 is TGCGCCAGCAGCAGTAGCGGGGGGAGCTTTGAGCAGTTCTTC.

This clonotype was counted many times. This chain uses TRBV29-1 with TRBJ2-7; D may be TRBD1 (6 bases). V was clipped by 6 bases and J by 1 base, with 10 bases between them. The CDR3 contains 12 residues. CDR1 and CDR2 (germline): SQVTM, ANQGSEA. In DNA, the CDR3 is TGCAGCGTGGCCAGGGGATCCTACGAGCAGTACTTC. Translation gives CSVARGSYEQYF.

The gene calls are TRBV20-1 and TRBJ2-7, with 10 bases aligning to TRBD1. CDR3 length: 14 residues. CDR1 is DFQATT, CDR2 SNEGSKA, per germline (reference sequence). V lost 6 bases and J lost 4; bases outside the gene matches: 9. CDR3 residues: CSAGRQGALYEQYF. The CDR3 DNA reads TGCAGTGCGGGCCGACAGGGGGCCCTTTACGAGCAGTACTTC.

This clonotype was picked up many times. The rearrangement uses TRBV12-3 or TRBV12-4 and TRBJ1-1; TRBD1 agrees at 7 bases. V trimming: 6 bases; J trimming: 11 bases; junction bases outside the gene matches: 12. This CDR3 has 13 residues. CDR3 sequence reads: CASSPNLQGTAFF. The CDR3 nucleotides are TGTGCCAGCAGCCCGAACCTACAGGGGACGGCTTTCTTT.

This clonotype has more than one count but fewer than ten. The genes are TRBV20-1 and TRBJ2-5; D uncertain. Germline assignment: CDR1 DFQATT and CDR2 SNEGSKA (reference sequence). CDR3 length: 14 amino acids. With 2 bases removed from V and 3 bases from J, the gap between germline ends came to 13 bases. Written as DNA, the CDR3 is TGCAGTGCTAGAAGTGGGCTTGTTAAAGAGACCCAGTACTTC. This translates into CSARSGLVKETQYF.

This clonotype was recorded at least ten times. This chain joins TRBV28 and TRBJ1-1, with D uncertain. V was trimmed by 8 bases and J by 6 bases, leaving 10 bases between them. CDR3 length equals 11 residues. Germline V gives CDR1 MDHEN, CDR2 SYDVKM. The CDR3 DNA is TGTGCCAGCGGATCTTGGCCTGAAGCTTTCTTT. Protein product: CASGSWPEAFF. Together with reference TRBV28 and TRBJ1-1, the CDR3 gives the full variable domain: DVKVTQSSRYLVKRTGEKVFLECVQDMDHENMFWYRQDPGLGLRLIYFSYDVKMKEKGDIPEGYSVSREKKERFSLILESASTNQTSMYLCASGSWPEAFFGQGTRLTVV.

V gene TRBV20-1 combines with J gene TRBJ2-1; D is unresolved. The CDR3 covers 14 residues. Germline assignment: CDR1 DFQATT and CDR2 SNEGSKA (reference sequence). Trimming left V 3 bases short and J 10 bases short, with 19 bases between. The CDR3 DNA is TGCAGTGCTAGTGAGTGGTCGAGGATGAGGGAGCAGTTCTTC. Protein product: CSASEWSRMREQFF.

This chain connects TRBV30 to TRBJ2-7, with 7 positions matching TRBD2. Germline loops: CDR1 GTSNPN, CDR2 SVGIG (reference sequence). CDR3 length equals 14 residues. J lost 5 bases, V lost 3 bases, and 10 bases had no gene match. CDR3 DNA: TGTGCCTGGAGAGGGGACTATACTCTCGACGAGCAGTACTTC. As protein: CAWRGDYTLDEQYF.

A note on this clonotype: Here the CDR3 omits its conserved ending phenylalanine or tryptophan, so a read error is the likely source. The CDR3 nucleotides are TGTGCCAGCAGCCCCTATAGGGACACCCTGAGTGAGCAGTACCTC. It translates to CASSPYRDTLSEQYL. This chain connects TRBV7-2 to TRBJ2-7, with D possibly matching TRBD1 (6 bases). Trimming removed 5 bases from V and 7 bases from J, with 21 bases in between. The CDR3 has 15 amino acids. Looked up from germline, CDR1 is SGHTA and CDR2 is FQGNSA.

There are many counts of this clonotype. CDR3 sequence (DNA): TGTGCCAGCAGCGCCGGATTGGGGGCGGGAGAGACCCAGTACTTC. This gives the protein CASSAGLGAGETQYF. The genes are TRBV9 and TRBJ2-5; possible D gene TRBD1, 6 bases. Germline loops: CDR1 SGDLS, CDR2 YYNGEE. This CDR3 is 15 amino acids long. Deletions cut 3 bases from V and 4 bases from J, with 16 bases between.

The table lists this clonotype with many counts. The V call is TRBV3-1, the J call TRBJ2-3, with D maybe TRBD2 (6 bases). The CDR3 is made up of 18 amino acids. Trimming pared 4 bases from V and 2 bases from J, leaving 22 bases between. The germline CDR1 and CDR2 sequences are LGHDT and YNNKEL (reference sequence). The CDR3 here is CASSLRHWIPGDTDTQYF. The CDR3 nucleotides are TGTGCCAGCAGCCTTCGCCACTGGATCCCGGGGGACACAGATACGCAGTATTTT.

This clonotype came up many times. The chain joins TRBV7-9 to TRBJ2-7; no clear D. V dropped 3 bases and J dropped 2 bases, with 11 bases sitting between them. The CDR3 extends over 14 amino acids. The germline V gene has CDR1 SEHNR and CDR2 FQNEAQ (reference sequence). The CDR3 protein is CASSFGGTTYEQYF. The CDR3 DNA sequence: TGTGCCAGCAGCTTTGGCGGAACGACCTACGAGCAGTACTTC.

This clonotype was found many times. V is TRBV28 and J is TRBJ2-1; D is possibly TRBD1 (5 bases). CDR1 is MDHEN, CDR2 SYDVKM, per germline. The V end lost 6 bases, the J end lost 3 bases, and 12 bases lay between the germline ends. This CDR3 spans 14 amino acids. The CDR3 DNA follows: TGTGCCAGCAGCATCACAGGTCTCTACAATGAGCAGTTCTTC. Its protein product is CASSITGLYNEQFF.

Many counts were recorded for this clonotype. In nucleotides, the CDR3 is TGTGCCAGTAAGGTTCCGGGGGCGCGGAATGGCTACACCTTC. Residues: CASKVPGARNGYTF. V and J are TRBV19 and TRBJ1-2; possibly TRBD1 for D (6 bases). CDR1 is LNHDA, CDR2 SQIVND, per germline (reference sequence). Trimming took off 7 bases at V and 6 bases at J, with 18 bases between the two ends. This CDR3 is 14 amino acids long.

This clonotype was seen many times. The chain is built from TRBV6-1 and TRBJ2-2; D unresolved. The CDR3 loop spans 14 amino acids. V was cut by 1 base and J by 1 base, with 4 bases left in between. Germline V gene sequence: CDR1 MNHNS, CDR2 SASEGT. The CDR3 DNA reads as TGTGCCAGCAGTGAAGGTGTGAACACCGGGGAGCTGTTTTTT. Translated, it gives CASSEGVNTGELFF.

Comments on this clonotype: A much larger clone lies one base from this, so it may be a read error. The CDR3 reads CASSSAPMNEQFF. CDR3 in DNA: TGTGCCAGCAGCTCAGCCCCTATGAATGAGCAGTTCTTC. V and J are TRBV7-7 and TRBJ2-1; D gene ambiguous. V was trimmed by 4 bases and J by 7 bases, leaving 11 bases between them. This CDR3 has 13 residues. CDR1 and CDR2 (germline): SSHAT, FNYEAQ (reference sequence).

This clonotype was observed at least ten times. The chain employs TRBV27 and TRBJ1-1; possibly TRBD1 for D (6 bases). Per germline, CDR1 MNHEY and CDR2 SMNVEV (reference sequence). The CDR3 sequence is 18 residues long. V lost 3 bases, J lost 0 bases, and 20 bases lay in between. CDR3: CASSFKPRGRRLNTEAFF. CDR3 sequence (DNA): TGTGCCAGCAGTTTCAAACCTCGGGGGCGGAGGCTGAACACTGAAGCTTTCTTT.

The CDR3 protein is CASSQGLAASYEQYF. CDR3 bases: TGTGCCAGCAGCCAAGGACTAGCGGCATCCTACGAGCAGTACTTC. V gene TRBV6-2 or TRBV6-3 combines with J gene TRBJ2-7; the match to TRBD2 covers 10 bases. Germline CDR1 is MNHEY and CDR2 is SVGEGT. V gave up 6 bases and J gave up 1 base; unmatched junction bases: 6. This CDR3 comprises 15 residues.